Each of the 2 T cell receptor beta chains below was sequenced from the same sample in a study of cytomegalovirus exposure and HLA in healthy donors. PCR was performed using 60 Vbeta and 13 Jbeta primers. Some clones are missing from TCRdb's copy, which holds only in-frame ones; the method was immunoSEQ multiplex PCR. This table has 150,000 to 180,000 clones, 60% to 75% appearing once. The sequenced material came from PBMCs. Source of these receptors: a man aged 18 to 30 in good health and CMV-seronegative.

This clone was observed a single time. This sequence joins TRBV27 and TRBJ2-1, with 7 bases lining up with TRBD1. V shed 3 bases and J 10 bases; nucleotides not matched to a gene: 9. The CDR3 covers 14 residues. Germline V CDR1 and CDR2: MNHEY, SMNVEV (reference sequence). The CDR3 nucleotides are TGTGCCAGCAGTTTTGGGCAGGGGGTACGGGAGCAGTTCTTC. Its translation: CASSFGQGVREQFF.

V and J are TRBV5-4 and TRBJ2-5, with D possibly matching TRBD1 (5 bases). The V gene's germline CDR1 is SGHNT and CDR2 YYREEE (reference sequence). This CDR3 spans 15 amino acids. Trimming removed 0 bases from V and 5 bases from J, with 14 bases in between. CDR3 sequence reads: CASSLGGRSSETQYF. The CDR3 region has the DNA TGTGCCAGCAGCTTGGGGGGCCGGAGTTCTGAGACCCAGTACTTC.